This TCR beta chain emerged from a study of T cells after yellow fever vaccination. The overall study: Preparation used SMART-Seq v4 Ultra Low Input for the low-cell-number fractions. Findings and limits, study-wide: Peak timing came faster in the weaker secondary response, day 5 versus 15. Clonotypes that responded to the vaccine were almost all undetectable in sorted memory subsets on day 0.

UMIs were added to TCR cDNA along with a universal primer site when it was made by 5'RACE template switching. TCRdb passed the 5' RACE reads through MiXCR, listing each CDR3 protein once. This sample yields approximately 32,000 distinct CDR3 sequences, of which around 7% are seen a single time; about 20% belongs to the top ten. This clonotype was seen a handful of times. V was pared by 4 bases and J by 3 bases, with 15 bases between. The CDR3 length is 16 residues. The sequencing here drew on PBMCs, either bulk or a sorted T-cell subset (CD4+, CD8+, memory, or dextramer-sorted; not recorded which), taken on the day of the first yellow fever vaccination. The receptor was derived from a young man who received the YFV17D yellow fever vaccine. This chain connects TRBV12-3 or TRBV12-4 to TRBJ2-2, with D unclear. CDR3 nucleotide sequence: TGTGCCAGCAGTTCAACCCCCCCAGCGTACACCGGGGAGCTGTTTTTT. This codes for CASSSTPPAYTGELFF.